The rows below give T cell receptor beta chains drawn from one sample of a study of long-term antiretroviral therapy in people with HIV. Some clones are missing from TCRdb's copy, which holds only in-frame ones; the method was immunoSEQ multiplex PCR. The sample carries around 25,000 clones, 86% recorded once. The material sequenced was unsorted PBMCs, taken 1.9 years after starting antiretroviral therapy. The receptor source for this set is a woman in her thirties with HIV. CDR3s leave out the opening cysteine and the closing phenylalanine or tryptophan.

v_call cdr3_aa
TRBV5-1 ASSLDRGLGLYEAF
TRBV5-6 ASSASQGRGNTEAF
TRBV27 ASKGGAGNQPQH
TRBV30 AWSVWDRGNTIY
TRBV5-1 ASSSQPGTTEAF
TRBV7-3 ASSLIGGATEAF
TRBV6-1 ASSENGYRRYGYT
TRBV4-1 ASSQDPSSSGNTIY
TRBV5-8 ASSLSAGPQNTGELF
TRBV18 ASSPQTVLSGYT
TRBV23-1 ASSPQTNRISDSSSGANVLT
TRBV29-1 SVGGGPGELF
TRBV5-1 ASSRLGYTDTQY
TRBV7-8 ASSPLGGTEAF
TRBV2 ASSTAFGGANEQF
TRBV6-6 ASSFGVSNQPQH
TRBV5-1 ASSSPGAEIFTDTQY
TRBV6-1 ASSEYKVEAF
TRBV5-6 ASRRTGGGGANYGYT
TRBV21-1 ASSKAGGTNEKLF
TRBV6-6 ATRGPGMAPQH
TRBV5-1 ASSLDRGGTEAF
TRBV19 ASSIDGRAPYNEQF
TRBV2 ASRLRAPGGYT
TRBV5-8 ASSFFAGSYNEQF
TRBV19 ASTAWEGKENNEQF
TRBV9 ASSVGLAGVRELF
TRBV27 ASSNIPGDEQF
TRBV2 ASSEAKGANTEAF
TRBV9 ASSWAGHTEAF
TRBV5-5 ASRLGVTTLDA
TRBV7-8 ASSFERGARTDTQY
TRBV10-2 ASSRTVMNTEAF
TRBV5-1 ASSWDTGANVLT
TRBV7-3 ASSLEGYHEQF
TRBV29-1 SVKPYTEAF
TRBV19 ASSFLAGGLYNEQF
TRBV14 ASSQTLGQYTDTQY
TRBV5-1 ASSPYLSGGSGDTQY
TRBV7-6 ASSFSGGAIDEQF
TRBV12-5 ASGLVINGGIYNEQF
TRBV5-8 ASSLFDRDNQPQH
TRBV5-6 ASRTVGGVNTEAF
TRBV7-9 ASSFVKRQGIITEAF
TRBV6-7 ASTLGGGKEKLF
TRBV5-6 ASSSTGVGEAF